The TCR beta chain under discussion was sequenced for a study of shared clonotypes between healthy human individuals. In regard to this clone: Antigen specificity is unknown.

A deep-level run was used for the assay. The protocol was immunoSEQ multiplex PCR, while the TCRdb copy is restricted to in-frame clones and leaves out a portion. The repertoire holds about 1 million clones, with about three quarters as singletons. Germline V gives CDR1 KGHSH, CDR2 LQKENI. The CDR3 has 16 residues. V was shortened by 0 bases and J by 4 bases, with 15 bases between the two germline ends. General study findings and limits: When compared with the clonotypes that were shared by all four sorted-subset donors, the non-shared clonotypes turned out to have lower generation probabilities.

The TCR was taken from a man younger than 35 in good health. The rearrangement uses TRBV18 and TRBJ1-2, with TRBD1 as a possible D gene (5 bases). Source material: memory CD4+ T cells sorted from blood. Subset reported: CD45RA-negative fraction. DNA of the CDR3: TGTGCCAGCTCACCACCGGTTGGGCAGGACACCTATGGCTACACCTTC. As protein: CASSPPVGQDTYGYTF.